The T cell receptor (beta chain) described here comes from a study of identical twins. Study results and limitations: Fewer insertions were carried by abundant cord blood beta clonotypes, but none was seen in memory repertoires.

Using its own MiXCR run on the 5' RACE reads, TCRdb lists one record per CDR3 protein. The sample shows approximately 1.8 million distinct CDR3 sequences, more than 30% of them seen only once. This clonotype was recorded a few times. The antigen is undetermined. This CDR3 has 13 residues. Germline V gene lookup returns CDR1 SGHAT and CDR2 FQNNGV. Trimming took off 5 bases at V and 1 base at J, with 8 bases between the two ends. The gene calls are TRBV11-2 and TRBJ2-5; D gene ambiguous. This clonotype was obtained from a newborn girl in good health. Sequences were obtained from cord blood. The DNA of the CDR3 is TGTGCCAGCAGCCAAACTCTCCAAGAGACCCAGTACTTC. Amino acid sequence: CASSQTLQETQYF.